The 10 T cell receptor beta chains below all came from one sample that was sequenced in a study of T-cell memory formation after mild COVID-19. One entry per CDR3 protein, called by TCRdb with MiXCR from the 5' RACE reads. The table lists approximately 340,000 distinct CDR3 sequences, 10% to 15% of them singletons. Sequencing was performed on PBMCs or a T cell subset sorted from them (not recorded which). The receptors stem from a young man who had mild COVID-19 (a few samples of this study predate the infection). Cell type and time point are not known.

The chain couples TRBV20-1 to TRBJ1-2; 10 bases line up with TRBD1. CDR1 is DFQATT and CDR2 is SNEGSKA in the germline V gene (reference sequence). The V and J ends lost 0 bases and 3 bases, in that order; junction bases with no gene match: 4. The length of the CDR3 is 15 residues. The CDR3 protein is CSARDRDRGDYGYTF. As DNA, the CDR3 is TGCAGTGCTAGAGACCGGGACAGGGGAGACTATGGCTACACCTTC.

This clonotype was seen a handful of times. This chain connects TRBV7-9 to TRBJ1-2; possible D gene TRBD1, 6 bases. There are 15 residues in the CDR3. With 3 bases removed from V and 2 bases from J, the gap between germline ends came to 13 bases. Looked up from germline, CDR1 is SEHNR and CDR2 is FQNEAQ (reference sequence). The CDR3 DNA sequence: TGTGCCAGCAGCTTTACAGGGTTTGTCAACTATGGCTACACCTTC. It specifies CASSFTGFVNYGYTF.

This clonotype was counted a few times. This sequence joins TRBV5-4 and TRBJ2-5, with 9 bases matching TRBD1. Germline values: CDR1 SGHNT, CDR2 YYREEE (reference sequence). The CDR3 runs 15 residues. Unmatched junction bases numbered 9, after V lost 4 bases and J lost 5 bases. This chain's CDR3 is CASSRDAGTGETQYF. The CDR3 DNA reads as TGTGCCAGCAGCCGAGACGCCGGGACAGGGGAGACCCAGTACTTC.

V gene TRBV29-1 combines with J gene TRBJ2-1, with TRBD1 matching over 8 bases. J gave up 8 bases and V 7 bases, and 7 bases lay outside the gene matches. The CDR3 totals 12 residues. Germline values: CDR1 SQVTM, CDR2 ANQGSEA. In nucleotides, the CDR3 is TGCAGCGGCTGGACAGGGTTGCATGAGCAGTTCTTC. Its translation: CSGWTGLHEQFF.

This rearrangement joins TRBV7-9 to TRBJ1-3, with 7 bases that match TRBD1. Unmatched junction bases numbered 13, after V lost 5 bases and J lost 3 bases. CDR1 is SEHNR, CDR2 FQNEAQ, per germline (reference sequence). This CDR3 has 17 amino acids. CDR3 nucleotides: TGTGCCAGCAGCCCTAGAAGTGACAGGGTTGGTGGAAACACCATATATTTT. This translates into CASSPRSDRVGGNTIYF.

Only a few counts were recorded for this clonotype. Written as DNA, the CDR3 is TGCAGCGTTGACCCTGGGACCCACGAGCAGTACTTC. Protein product: CSVDPGTHEQYF. The chain is built from TRBV29-1 and TRBJ2-7, with D possibly called TRBD1 or TRBD2 (5 bases each). CDR1 is SQVTM and CDR2 is ANQGSEA in the germline V gene. Trimming stripped 3 bases from V and 5 bases from J, with 11 bases between. CDR3 length equals 12 residues.

The V call is TRBV6-5, the J call TRBJ2-5, with 11 bases lining up with TRBD2. Per the germline V gene, CDR1 is MNHEY and CDR2 is SVGAGI. V lost 5 bases to trimming and J lost 0 bases; unmatched junction nucleotides: 2. This CDR3 has 15 amino acids. The CDR3 coding sequence is TGTGCCAGCAGTAGGACTAGCGGGTACCAAGAGACCCAGTACTTC. Protein sequence: CASSRTSGYQETQYF.

The table lists this clonotype with many counts. The V call is TRBV6-2 or TRBV6-3, the J call TRBJ1-5; D is ambiguous. In germline, CDR1 is MNHEY, CDR2 SVGEGT. This CDR3 contains 15 residues. The V and J ends lost 4 bases and 0 bases respectively, with 10 bases between them. CDR3 sequence: CASSSISYSNQPQHF. For the CDR3, the DNA is TGTGCCAGCAGTTCAATTTCTTATAGCAATCAGCCCCAGCATTTT.

This clonotype was found a few times. This chain links TRBV11-2 with TRBJ1-1, with D hard to call. V lost 0 bases and J 10 bases, leaving 12 bases between the germline ends. CDR1 and CDR2 from the germline V gene are SGHAT and FQNNGV. This CDR3 has 13 residues. The CDR3, as DNA: TGTGCCAGCAGCTTAGATGTCGGGCGCGGAGCTTTCTTT. It translates to CASSLDVGRGAFF.

The chain joins TRBV7-2 to TRBJ1-5, with unresolved D. The CDR3 is 14 residues long. Deletions cut 4 bases from V and 6 bases from J, with 13 bases between. Germline CDR1 is SGHTA and CDR2 is FQGNSA. In nucleotides, the CDR3 is TGTGCCAGCAGCTGGCGGGCCCCCAGTCAGCCCCAGCATTTT. Translated, it gives CASSWRAPSQPQHF.